A single sample gave rise to the 21 T cell receptor beta chains below, sequenced in a study of cytomegalovirus exposure and HLA in healthy donors (dated by TCRdb to about 2017). Library creation used the immunoSEQ multiplex PCR assay. The table comes from immuneACCESS by way of TCRdb, which keeps in-frame sequences with V and J called. Part of the clones is missing from these tables; in studies checked, under half for an unresolved V gene and the rest for unknown reasons. For this sample the table gives 59,000 or so clones, of which roughly nine tenths were detected only once. Jointly, the top ten make up roughly 15% of the sample. The sequencing sample was made of PBMCs. The receptors originated from a woman aged 18-29 years in good health and CMV-seronegative.

Concerning this clone itself: One end of the junction does not line up with germline, which may come from a read error. The rearrangement uses TRBV7-7 and TRBJ2-3; TRBD2 agrees at 13 bases. The CDR3 loop spans 16 amino acids. Per germline, CDR1 SSHAT and CDR2 FNYEAQ (reference sequence). The CDR3 region is CASSRGLAGPTDTQYF. CDR3 nucleotides: TGTGCTAGCAGCCGGGGACTAGCGGGACCCACAGATACGCAGTATTTT.

This rearrangement joins TRBV18 to TRBJ1-2; possible D gene TRBD1, 6 bases. The CDR3 totals 15 residues. Germline CDR1 KGHSH, CDR2 LQKENI. The V end was cut by 2 bases, the J end by 4 bases, with 14 bases between. The CDR3 region is CASSPMQGQVYGYTF. The CDR3 DNA reads as TGTGCCAGCTCACCAATGCAGGGGCAGGTCTATGGCTACACCTTC.

The chain links TRBV4-1 to TRBJ2-1, with D possibly being TRBD2 (5 bases). Trimming left V 0 bases short and J 3 bases short, with 12 bases between. The CDR3 consists of 16 residues. CDR1 and CDR2 from the germline V gene are MGHRA and YSYEKL. CDR3 region: CASSQDPGSVYNEQFF. The CDR3 region has the DNA TGCGCCAGCAGCCAAGATCCGGGTAGCGTCTACAATGAGCAGTTCTTC.

V gene TRBV4-3 combines with J gene TRBJ1-1; tentative D call: TRBD1 (5 bases). The germline V gene encodes CDR1 LGHNA and CDR2 YSLEER. Between the trimmed V and J ends, which lost 2 bases and 5 bases, there was a span of 12 bases. This CDR3 comprises 14 residues. The CDR3 nucleotides read TGCGCCAGCAGCCAAACCAGGGTAGGGACTGAAGCTTTCTTT. Residues: CASSQTRVGTEAFF.

This chain joins TRBV10-2 and TRBJ2-7, with TRBD1 matching 9 bases. V lost 10 bases and J lost 3; bases outside the gene matches: 4. Germline-derived CDR1 and CDR2 are WSHSY and SAAADI. The CDR3 totals 12 residues. CDR3 in DNA: TGCGCCATCGGGACAGGGTACTACGAGCAGTACTTC. Its translation: CAIGTGYYEQYF.

The chain combines TRBV18 with TRBJ2-7, with 7 bases fitting TRBD1. Losses at the gene ends were 6 bases for V and 0 bases for J; bases not matched to a gene: 8. The CDR3 covers 15 residues. Germline lookup yields CDR1 KGHSH and CDR2 LQKENI. CDR3 sequence (DNA): TGTGCCAGCTCGCAACAGGGGCCCCCCTCCTACGAGCAGTACTTC. This encodes CASSQQGPPSYEQYF.

This clone was found once. The chain joins TRBV14 to TRBJ1-1, with D maybe TRBD1 (6 bases). The length of the CDR3 is 17 residues. Trimming cost V 2 bases and J 0 bases, with 16 bases left between them. Looked up from germline, CDR1 is SGHDN and CDR2 is FVKESK. CDR3 amino acids: CASSQTGNSRMNTEAFF. The CDR3 DNA reads TGTGCCAGCAGCCAAACAGGGAACTCCCGCATGAACACTGAAGCTTTCTTT.

The V gene is TRBV5-1, the J gene TRBJ2-3, with D perhaps TRBD2 (7 bases). The CDR3 is 14 residues long. Trimming pared 4 bases from V and 3 bases from J, leaving 12 bases between. The germline CDR1 and CDR2 sequences are SGHRS and YFSETQ. The CDR3 DNA reads TGCGCCAGCAGCGAGGGAGGGGGAACAGATACGCAGTATTTT. Protein sequence: CASSEGGGTDTQYF.

This rearrangement joins TRBV5-6 to TRBJ2-5, with TRBD1 as a possible D gene (6 bases). The tail of the sequence fits TRBJ2-7 better, so the J call may be wrong. Germline CDR1 and CDR2: SGHDT and YYEEEE. The CDR3 contains 16 residues. CDR3 in DNA: TGTGCCAGCAGCTTGGTAATACAGGGAGAGGCGGGCGAGCAGTACTTC. It is translated as CASSLVIQGEAGEQYF.

On this clone: At one boundary the junction diverges from the germline segment, which might be a read error. The chain couples TRBV2 to TRBJ1-2; D perhaps matches TRBD1 (6 bases). The CDR3 consists of 14 residues. The germline gives CDR1 SNHLY, CDR2 FYNNEI. In DNA, the CDR3 is TGTGCCAGCAGGGAAGGGGGGGGCGACTATGGCTACACCTTC. This codes for CASREGGGDYGYTF.

The rearrangement uses TRBV28 and TRBJ1-1; 12 bases line up with TRBD1. With 6 bases clipped from V and 7 bases from J, the junction kept 21 bases outside the gene matches. CDR1 and CDR2 (germline): MDHEN, SYDVKM. CDR3 length: 19 residues. The CDR3 nucleotides are TGTGCCAGCAGCCGATGGGGGACAGGGGGCGCTTACGATCGGAATGAAGCTTTCTTT. Its translation is CASSRWGTGGAYDRNEAFF. Filled out from reference TRBV28 and TRBJ1-1, the complete variable domain reads DVKVTQSSRYLVKRTGEKVFLECVQDMDHENMFWYRQDPGLGLRLIYFSYDVKMKEKGDIPEGYSVSREKKERFSLILESASTNQTSMYLCASSRWGTGGAYDRNEAFFGQGTRLTVV.

In its sample, this clone was seen a few times. The chain couples TRBV7-6 to TRBJ1-2; the D gene is possibly TRBD1 (5 bases). The germline gives CDR1 SGHVS, CDR2 FNYEAQ. The CDR3 totals 13 residues. Trimming stripped 2 bases from V and 6 bases from J, with 10 bases between. Here the CDR3 reads CASSLTGLDGYTF. CDR3 sequence (DNA): TGTGCCAGCAGCTTAACAGGTCTGGATGGCTACACCTTC.

J is TRBJ1-1 and V is TRBV6-5; D perhaps matches TRBD1 (6 bases). Germline V gene lookup returns CDR1 MNHEY and CDR2 SVGAGI. The V end was cut by 2 bases, the J end by 10 bases, with 14 bases between. The CDR3 runs 13 residues. CDR3: CASSYGGGFGAFF. For the CDR3, the DNA is TGTGCCAGCAGTTACGGGGGGGGCTTTGGAGCTTTCTTT.

The chain has TRBV5-4 and TRBJ2-7; D may be TRBD1 (6 bases). The V gene's germline CDR1 is SGHNT and CDR2 YYREEE (reference sequence). With 1 base removed from V and 4 bases from J, the gap between germline ends came to 12 bases. This CDR3 has 14 amino acids. CDR3 nucleotides: TGTGCCAGCAGCTTGCAGGGGTTCTCTTACGAGCAGTACTTC. Translation gives CASSLQGFSYEQYF.

The genes are TRBV19 and TRBJ2-1, with a possible D match to TRBD2 (5 bases). Germline CDR1 reads LNHDA; CDR2 reads SQIVND (reference sequence). CDR3 length: 15 residues. The V gene lost 6 bases and the J gene lost 7 bases, with 19 bases spanning the gap. CDR3 bases: TGTGCCAGTAGCCCGGTTTGGCCGGGGATGAATGAGCAGTTCTTC. Encoded protein: CASSPVWPGMNEQFF.

V gene TRBV5-1 combines with J gene TRBJ2-3; 7 nucleotides agree with TRBD2. The germline V gene has CDR1 SGHRS and CDR2 YFSETQ. V shed 5 bases, J shed 0 bases, and the junction held 3 bases outside the gene matches. The CDR3 runs 14 residues. CDR3 amino acids: CASSRGVSTDTQYF. For the CDR3, the DNA is TGCGCCAGCAGTCGGGGGGTTAGCACAGATACGCAGTATTTT.

This chain joins TRBV5-6 and TRBJ2-1, with D perhaps matching TRBD2 (5 bases). There are 12 residues in the CDR3. Germline V gene lookup returns CDR1 SGHDT and CDR2 YYEEEE. Between the trimmed V and J ends, which lost 6 bases and 6 bases, there was a span of 10 bases. CDR3 sequence (DNA): TGTGCCAGCACCGTCGGGGTCAATGAGCAGTTCTTC. It translates to CASTVGVNEQFF.

This chain joins TRBV6-5 and TRBJ1-2; D is ambiguous. Germline CDR1 is MNHEY and CDR2 is SVGAGI. The CDR3 has 16 amino acids. V was trimmed by 0 bases and J by 4 bases, leaving 15 bases between them. In DNA, the CDR3 is TGTGCCAGCAGTTACTCGACTTCGGCCATCTCCTATGGCTACACCTTC. Its translation: CASSYSTSAISYGYTF.

By share, this clone ranks as medium-sized. The V call is TRBV10-1, the J call TRBJ2-7; possibly TRBD1 for D (5 bases). The germline V gene encodes CDR1 WNHNN and CDR2 SYGVQD (reference sequence). This CDR3 contains 15 residues. Trimming stripped 0 bases from V and 4 bases from J, with 13 bases between. CDR3 region: CASSESNRLPYEQYF. In DNA, the CDR3 is TGCGCCAGCAGTGAGTCGAACAGGCTGCCATACGAGCAGTACTTC.

V usage is TRBV4-1 and J usage is TRBJ2-1, with D possibly TRBD2 on 5 matching bases. V lost 1 base and J lost 0, with 10 bases in between. This CDR3 contains 16 residues. Per the germline V gene, CDR1 is MGHRA and CDR2 is YSYEKL. CDR3 DNA: TGCGCCAGCAGCCAAGGCGCGGGTCGCTCCTACAATGAGCAGTTCTTC. It specifies CASSQGAGRSYNEQFF.

This clone appeared once. V is TRBV4-1 and J is TRBJ1-1, with a tentative D call TRBD1 (5 bases). V lost 8 bases and J 1 base, leaving 11 bases between the germline ends. The CDR3 is 13 residues long. Germline V lookup: CDR1 MGHRA, CDR2 YSYEKL. This CDR3 reads CASGATGNTEAFF. The DNA of the CDR3 is TGCGCCAGCGGGGCAACGGGGAACACTGAAGCTTTCTTT.